The source of this T cell receptor (beta chain) is a study of T cell responses to AZD1222 COVID-19 vaccine. Study outcomes and limitations: Samples come after the peak T cell response, not at day 14. Donors in the cohort were predominantly white British and more often female, and clonal diversity was possibly underestimated. Regions 160-218 and 743-854 dominated among vaccine-associated CD4 TCRs spanning spike. As reported, nearly half of all spike-specific TCRs target variant regions that are unmutated.

Of note for this clone: The antigen is undetermined.

Profiled with immunoSEQ multiplex PCR; TCRdb holds only in-frame clones, not every one. The sample lists roughly 200,000 clones, over 80% occurring once. Germline V gene sequence: CDR1 SGHAT, CDR2 FQNNGV. Trimming took off 2 bases at V and 2 bases at J, with 6 bases between the two ends. This CDR3 region has 13 residues. The TCR originated in an adult who received the MenACWY meningococcal vaccine as a control. This chain uses TRBV11-2 with TRBJ1-1; D is unclear. Material: peripheral blood, obtained 28 days after the second dose of the MenACWY control vaccine. The CDR3 is CASSLTPNTEAFF. The CDR3 DNA is TGTGCCAGCAGCTTAACCCCAAACACTGAAGCTTTCTTT.